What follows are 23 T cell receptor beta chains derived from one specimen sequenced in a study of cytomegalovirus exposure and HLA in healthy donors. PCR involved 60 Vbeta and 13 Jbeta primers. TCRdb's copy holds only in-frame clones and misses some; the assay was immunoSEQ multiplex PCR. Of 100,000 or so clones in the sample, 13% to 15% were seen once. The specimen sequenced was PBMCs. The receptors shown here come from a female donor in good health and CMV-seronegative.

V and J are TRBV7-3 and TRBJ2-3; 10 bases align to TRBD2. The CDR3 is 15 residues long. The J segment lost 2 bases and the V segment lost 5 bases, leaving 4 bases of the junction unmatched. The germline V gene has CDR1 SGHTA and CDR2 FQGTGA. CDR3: CASSLSGRYTDTQYF. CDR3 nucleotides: TGTGCCAGCAGCCTTAGCGGGAGGTACACAGATACGCAGTATTTT.

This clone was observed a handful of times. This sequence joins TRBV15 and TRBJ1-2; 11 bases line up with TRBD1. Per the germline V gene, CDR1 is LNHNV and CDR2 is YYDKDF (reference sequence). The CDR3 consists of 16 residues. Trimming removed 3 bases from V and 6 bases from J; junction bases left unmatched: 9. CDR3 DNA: TGTGCCACCAGCAGGAACTACGGGACAGGGGGACATGGCTACACCTTC. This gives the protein CATSRNYGTGGHGYTF.

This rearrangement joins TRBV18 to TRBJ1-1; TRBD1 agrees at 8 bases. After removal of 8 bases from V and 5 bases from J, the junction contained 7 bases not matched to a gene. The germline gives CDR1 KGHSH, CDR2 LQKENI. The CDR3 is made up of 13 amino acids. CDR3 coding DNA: TGTGCCAGCCACGACAGGGGTAGGACTGAAGCTTTCTTT. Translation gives CASHDRGRTEAFF.

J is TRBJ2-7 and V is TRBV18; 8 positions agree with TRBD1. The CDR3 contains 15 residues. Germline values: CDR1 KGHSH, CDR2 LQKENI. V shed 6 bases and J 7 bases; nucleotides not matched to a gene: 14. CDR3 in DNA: TGTGCCAGCTCCCGAGACAGGGGTACTTTGGGAGAGCAGTACTTC. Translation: CASSRDRGTLGEQYF.

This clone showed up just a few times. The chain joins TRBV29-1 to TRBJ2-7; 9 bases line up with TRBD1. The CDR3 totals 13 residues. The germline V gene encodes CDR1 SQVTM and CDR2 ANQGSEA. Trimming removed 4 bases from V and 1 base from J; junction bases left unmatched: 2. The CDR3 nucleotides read TGCAGCGTTGGGACAGGGGCTTCCTACGAGCAGTACTTC. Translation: CSVGTGASYEQYF.

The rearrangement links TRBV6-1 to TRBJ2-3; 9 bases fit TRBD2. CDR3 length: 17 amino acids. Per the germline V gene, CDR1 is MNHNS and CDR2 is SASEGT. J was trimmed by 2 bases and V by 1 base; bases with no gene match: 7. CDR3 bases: TGTGCCAGCAGTGAAGGCAGGACTAGCGTCTTCACAGATACGCAGTATTTT. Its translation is CASSEGRTSVFTDTQYF.

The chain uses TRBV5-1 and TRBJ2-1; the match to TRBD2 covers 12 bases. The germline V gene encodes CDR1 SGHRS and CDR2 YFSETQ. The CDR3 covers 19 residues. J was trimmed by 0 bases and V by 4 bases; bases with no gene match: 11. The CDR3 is CASSQKTSGSGVSYNEQFF. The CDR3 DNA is TGCGCCAGCAGCCAAAAGACTAGCGGGAGCGGGGTCTCCTACAATGAGCAGTTCTTC.

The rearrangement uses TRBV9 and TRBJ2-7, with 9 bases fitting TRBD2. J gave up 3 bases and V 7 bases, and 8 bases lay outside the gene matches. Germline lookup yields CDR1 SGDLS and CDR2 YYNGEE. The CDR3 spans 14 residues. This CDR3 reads CASSVTSGDYEQYF. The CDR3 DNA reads TGTGCCAGCTCCGTGACTAGCGGAGACTACGAGCAGTACTTC.

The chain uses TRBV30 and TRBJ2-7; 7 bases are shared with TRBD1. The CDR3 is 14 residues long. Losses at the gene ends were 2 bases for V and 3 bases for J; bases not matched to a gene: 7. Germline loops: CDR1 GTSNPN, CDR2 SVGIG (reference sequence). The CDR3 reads CAWSLPQGIYEQYF. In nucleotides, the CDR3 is TGTGCCTGGAGTCTCCCACAGGGGATCTACGAGCAGTACTTC. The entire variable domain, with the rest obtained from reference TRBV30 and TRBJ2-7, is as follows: SQTIHQWPATLVQPVGSPLSLECTVEGTSNPNLYWYRQAAGRGLQLLFYSVGIGQISSEVPQNLSASRPQDRQFILSSKKLLLSDSGFYLCAWSLPQGIYEQYFGPGTRLTVT.

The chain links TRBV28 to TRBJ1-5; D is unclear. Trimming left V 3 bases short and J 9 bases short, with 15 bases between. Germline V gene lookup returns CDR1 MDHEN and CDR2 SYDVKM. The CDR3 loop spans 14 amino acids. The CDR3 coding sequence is TGTGCCAGCAGTTTCGGAGGGCGTACTCGGCCCCAGCATTTT. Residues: CASSFGGRTRPQHF.

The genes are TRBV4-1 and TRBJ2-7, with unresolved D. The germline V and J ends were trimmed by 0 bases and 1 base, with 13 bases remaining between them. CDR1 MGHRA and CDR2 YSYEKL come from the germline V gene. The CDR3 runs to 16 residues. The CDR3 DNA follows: TGCGCCAGCAGCCAAGAAGAACGTCCCGCGTCCTACGAGCAGTACTTC. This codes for CASSQEERPASYEQYF.

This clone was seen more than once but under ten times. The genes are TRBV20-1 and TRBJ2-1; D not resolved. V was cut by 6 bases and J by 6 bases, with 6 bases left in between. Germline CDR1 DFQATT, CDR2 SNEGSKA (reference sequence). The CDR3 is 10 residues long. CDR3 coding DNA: TGCAGTGCCCCCGGCAATGAGCAGTTCTTC. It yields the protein CSAPGNEQFF.

The CDR3 is CASSQARGAVSGGYNEQFF. CDR3 DNA: TGTGCCAGCAGCCAAGCTAGGGGGGCGGTTAGCGGGGGCTACAATGAGCAGTTCTTC. The genes are TRBV14 and TRBJ2-1, with 9 bases lining up with TRBD2. The CDR3 consists of 19 residues. Trimming removed 1 base from V and 3 bases from J; junction bases left unmatched: 13. The V gene's germline CDR1 is SGHDN and CDR2 FVKESK.

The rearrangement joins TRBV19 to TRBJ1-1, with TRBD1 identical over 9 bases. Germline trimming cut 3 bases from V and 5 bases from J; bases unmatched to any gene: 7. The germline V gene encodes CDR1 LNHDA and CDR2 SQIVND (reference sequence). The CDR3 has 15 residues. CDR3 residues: CASSIGQGPSTEAFF. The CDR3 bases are TGTGCCAGTAGTATCGGACAGGGGCCCTCAACTGAAGCTTTCTTT.

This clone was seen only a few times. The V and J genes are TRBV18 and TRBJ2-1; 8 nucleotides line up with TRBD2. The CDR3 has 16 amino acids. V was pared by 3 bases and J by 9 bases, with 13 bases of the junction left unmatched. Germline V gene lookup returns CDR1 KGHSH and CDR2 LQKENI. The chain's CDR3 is CASSPPSGRALGEQFF. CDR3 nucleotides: TGTGCCAGCTCACCCCCGTCCGGGAGGGCCTTGGGTGAGCAGTTCTTC.

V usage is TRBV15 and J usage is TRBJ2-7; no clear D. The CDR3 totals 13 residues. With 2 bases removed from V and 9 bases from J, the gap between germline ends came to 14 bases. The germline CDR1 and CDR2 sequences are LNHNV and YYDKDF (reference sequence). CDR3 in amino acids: CATSRSGTTWQYF. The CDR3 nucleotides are TGTGCCACCAGCAGATCCGGAACTACTTGGCAGTACTTC.

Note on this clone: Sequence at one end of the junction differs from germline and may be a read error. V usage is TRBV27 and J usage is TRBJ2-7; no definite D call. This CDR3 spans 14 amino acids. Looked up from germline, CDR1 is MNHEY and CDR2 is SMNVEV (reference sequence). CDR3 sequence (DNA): TGTGCCAGCAGTTTAGTATTTGGGCAGCCCCGCTTGGACTTC. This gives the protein CASSLVFGQPRLDF.

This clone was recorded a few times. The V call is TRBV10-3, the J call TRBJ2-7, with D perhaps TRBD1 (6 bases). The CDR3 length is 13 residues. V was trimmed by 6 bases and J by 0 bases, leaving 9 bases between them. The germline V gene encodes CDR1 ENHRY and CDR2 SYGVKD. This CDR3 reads CAIRADSSYEQYF. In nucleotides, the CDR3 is TGTGCCATCAGGGCGGACAGCTCCTACGAGCAGTACTTC.

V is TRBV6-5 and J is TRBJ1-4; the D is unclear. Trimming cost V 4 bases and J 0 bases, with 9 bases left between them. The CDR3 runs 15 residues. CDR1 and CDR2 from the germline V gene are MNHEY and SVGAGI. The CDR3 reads CASSLQPATNEKLFF. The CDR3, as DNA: TGTGCCAGCAGTTTACAGCCTGCAACTAATGAAAAACTGTTTTTT.

CDR3 sequence: CASSLGRDGYTF. CDR3 coding DNA: TGTGCCAGCAGCTTGGGGAGGGATGGCTACACCTTC. V and J are TRBV5-6 and TRBJ1-2; D unresolved. The length of the CDR3 is 12 residues. CDR1 and CDR2 (germline): SGHDT, YYEEEE. Trimming left V 0 bases short and J 6 bases short, with 6 bases between.

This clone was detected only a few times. This CDR3 is CASSQEDRVDSPLHF. DNA for the CDR3: TGCGCCAGCAGCCAAGAAGACAGGGTGGATTCACCCCTCCACTTT. This rearrangement joins TRBV4-3 to TRBJ1-6, with 7 bases identical to TRBD1. This CDR3 region has 15 residues. V lost 0 bases, J lost 8 bases, and 4 bases stayed unmatched. Germline CDR1 reads LGHNA; CDR2 reads YSLEER.

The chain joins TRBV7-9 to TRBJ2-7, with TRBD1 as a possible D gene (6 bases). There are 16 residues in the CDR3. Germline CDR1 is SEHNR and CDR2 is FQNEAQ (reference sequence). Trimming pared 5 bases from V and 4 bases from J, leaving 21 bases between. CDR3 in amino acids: CASSPFPRGLLYEQYF. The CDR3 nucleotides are TGTGCCAGCAGCCCTTTTCCCAGGGGATTACTATACGAGCAGTACTTC.

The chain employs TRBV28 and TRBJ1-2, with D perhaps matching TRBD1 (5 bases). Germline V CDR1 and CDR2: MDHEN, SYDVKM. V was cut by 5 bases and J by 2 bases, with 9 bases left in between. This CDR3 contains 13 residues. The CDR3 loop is CASSHTGNYGYTF. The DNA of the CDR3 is TGTGCCAGCAGTCATACAGGCAACTATGGCTACACCTTC.